The 28 T cell receptor beta chains presented below share a single source sample, sequenced in a study of sequential checkpoint blockade in melanoma. Sample treatment: randomized to nivolumab then ipilimumab (arm A) or the reverse (arm B). Some clones are missing from TCRdb's copy, which holds only in-frame ones; the method was immunoSEQ multiplex PCR. Among under 2,500 clones listed, roughly 15% were seen once. The specimen comprised tumor tissue (inferred from file names), sampled from a patient given nivolumab and ipilimumab in sequence. Source of these receptors: a human donor with melanoma.

In its sample, this clone ranks as medium-sized. The rearrangement uses TRBV12-5 and TRBJ1-2; no clear D gene. This CDR3 is built from 13 residues. The germline V gene has CDR1 LGHNT and CDR2 FRNRAP. The DNA of the CDR3 is TGTGCCAGCTTACCAAGCGGGAGCTATGGCTACACCTTC. Translation: CASLPSGSYGYTF.

V and J are TRBV6-8 and TRBJ2-7; D assignment may be TRBD1 or TRBD2 (5 bases each). The CDR3 extends over 13 amino acids. Germline CDR1 reads MNHGY; CDR2 reads SAAAGT. V was trimmed by 4 bases and J by 3 bases, leaving 10 bases between them. CDR3 sequence reads: CASSLGGGYEQYF. CDR3 DNA sequence: TGTGCCAGCAGTTTAGGTGGGGGCTACGAGCAGTACTTC.

In its sample, this clone was seen a few times. The gene calls are TRBV1 and TRBJ1-5; the tabulated D call, TRBD1, remains unverified against the DNA. TRBV1 is described as a pseudogene. This CDR3 has 15 residues. Here the CDR3 reads CASSQITGGNQPQHF. CDR3 in DNA: TGCGCCAGCAGCCAAATCACAGGGGGTAATCAGCCCCAGCATTTT.

This clone is classed as medium-sized. The chain combines TRBV11-3 with TRBJ1-1, with a tentative D call TRBD1 (5 bases). Trimming left V 5 bases short and J 1 base short, with 17 bases between. This CDR3 region has 16 residues. Germline CDR1 SGHNT, CDR2 YENEEA. The CDR3 sequence: CASSQGDSGRNTEAFF. CDR3 sequence (DNA): TGTGCCAGCAGCCAAGGTGACTCAGGGAGGAACACTGAAGCTTTCTTT.

This clone was seen more than once but under ten times. The V call is TRBV11-3, the J call TRBJ2-1; 10 nucleotides align to TRBD1. The CDR3 has 18 residues. Germline V gene lookup returns CDR1 SGHNT and CDR2 YENEEA. The trim removed 2 bases at V and 4 bases at J, leaving 11 bases unmatched. The CDR3 bases are TGTGCCAGCAGCTTAACGGGGGCGGGACAGGGGTCATACAATGAGCAGTTCTTC. It encodes CASSLTGAGQGSYNEQFF.

This clone is classed as medium-sized. This chain connects TRBV11-3 to TRBJ2-1; 7 bases agree with TRBD1. Germline lookup yields CDR1 SGHNT and CDR2 YENEEA. The V gene end was trimmed by 4 bases and the J gene end by 7 bases; junction bases not matched to a gene: 10. This CDR3 region has 15 residues. The CDR3 protein is CASSSPWTGNNEQFF. CDR3 DNA: TGTGCCAGCAGCTCGCCTTGGACAGGAAATAATGAGCAGTTCTTC.

This clone was observed at least ten times. The chain couples TRBV11-3 to TRBJ1-5; TRBD1 matches 7 bases. This CDR3 contains 14 residues. CDR1 and CDR2 from the germline V gene are SGHNT and YENEEA. V dropped 5 bases and J dropped 9; count of bases not matched to a gene: 10. The CDR3 spells CASSLGQVHRPQHF. In DNA form, the CDR3 reads TGTGCCAGCAGCCTCGGACAGGTACATCGGCCCCAGCATTTT.

This chain connects TRBV6-8 to TRBJ1-5; 7 positions match TRBD1. CDR1 is MNHGY and CDR2 is SAAAGT in the germline V gene. V was pared by 0 bases and J by 4 bases, with 0 bases of the junction left unmatched. CDR3 length: 14 residues. Here the CDR3 DNA reads TGTGCCAGCAGTTACTCGACAGGGAATCAGCCCCAGCATTTT. This translates into CASSYSTGNQPQHF.

The chain is built from TRBV29-1 and TRBJ1-2; perhaps TRBD1 as D (5 bases). Germline CDR1 reads SQVTM; CDR2 reads ANQGSEA. The CDR3 is 13 residues long. Trimming shortened V by 4 bases and J by 5 bases, and 14 bases separated the two germline ends. The CDR3 nucleotides are TGCAGCGTTGGCTTGGGGGGTGGTTATGGCTACACCTTC. Translating it yields CSVGLGGGYGYTF.

This sequence joins TRBV6-8 and TRBJ2-1, with a weak D call TRBD2 (5 bases). V was cut by 6 bases and J by 7 bases, with 13 bases left in between. Per the germline V gene, CDR1 is MNHGY and CDR2 is SAAAGT. This CDR3 comprises 13 residues. In nucleotides, the CDR3 is TGTGCCAGCAGACTTACTAGATTAAATGAGCAGTTCTTC. Protein sequence: CASRLTRLNEQFF.

This clone is large within its sample. The chain couples TRBV11-3 to TRBJ1-4; tentatively, D is TRBD1 (5 bases). Per germline, CDR1 SGHNT and CDR2 YENEEA. The CDR3 is 16 residues long. Between the trimmed V and J ends, which lost 5 bases and 4 bases, there was a span of 17 bases. The CDR3, as DNA: TGTGCCAGCAGCCAACAGCTCCAGGGTGGTAATGAAAAACTGTTTTTT. It translates to CASSQQLQGGNEKLFF.

This clone was detected only a few times. V is TRBV6-8 and J is TRBJ1-1; D gene uncertain. Trimming removed 2 bases from V and 1 base from J, with 2 bases in between. CDR1 is MNHGY and CDR2 is SAAAGT in the germline V gene. This CDR3 region has 12 residues. This CDR3 reads CASSYPNTEAFF. CDR3 nucleotides: TGTGCCAGCAGTTACCCGAACACTGAAGCTTTCTTT.

The chain uses TRBV6-1 and TRBJ2-5, with TRBD2 identical over 11 bases. V gave up 0 bases and J gave up 7 bases; unmatched junction bases: 13. The CDR3 extends over 18 amino acids. Germline CDR1 reads MNHNS; CDR2 reads SASEGT. Here the CDR3 reads CASSEAALTSGGEGTQYF. CDR3 sequence (DNA): TGTGCCAGCAGTGAAGCGGCTCTTACTAGCGGGGGTGAGGGGACCCAGTACTTC.

The V call is TRBV18, the J call TRBJ1-2; 11 bases match TRBD1. Losses at the gene ends were 3 bases for V and 4 bases for J; bases not matched to a gene: 16. The CDR3 is made up of 19 amino acids. CDR1 is KGHSH and CDR2 is LQKENI in the germline V gene. The CDR3 coding sequence is TGTGCCAGCTCACCGCTCGATGGGACAGGGGGATCACATTTCTATGGCTACACCTTC. Residues: CASSPLDGTGGSHFYGYTF. Together with reference TRBV18 and TRBJ1-2, the CDR3 gives the full variable domain: NAGVMQNPRHLVRRRGQEARLRCSPMKGHSHVYWYRQLPEEGLKFMVYLQKENIIDESGMPKERFSAEFPKEGPSILRIQQVVRGDSAAYFCASSPLDGTGGSHFYGYTFGSGTRLTVV.

The chain uses TRBV12-5 and TRBJ1-1; TRBD1 might be the D (5 bases). Trimming left V 2 bases short and J 6 bases short, with 13 bases between. Germline CDR1 LGHNT, CDR2 FRNRAP. The CDR3 has 14 amino acids. Here the CDR3 reads CASGLYGGRAEAFF. In DNA, the CDR3 is TGTGCTAGTGGTTTGTATGGGGGGAGAGCTGAAGCTTTCTTT.

J is TRBJ1-6 and V is TRBV30; 8 bases fit TRBD1. Germline V gene sequence: CDR1 GTSNPN, CDR2 SVGIG (reference sequence). Trimming removed 4 bases from V and 3 bases from J; junction bases left unmatched: 5. This CDR3 comprises 15 residues. The CDR3 DNA reads TGTGCCTGGATAGCAGGGGGCTTCTATAATTCACCCCTCCACTTT. It translates to CAWIAGGFYNSPLHF.

Only a few counts were recorded for this clone. The gene calls are TRBV6-8 and TRBJ2-1, with 14 bases lining up with TRBD2. From germline, CDR1 is MNHGY and CDR2 SAAAGT. The CDR3 covers 14 residues. V was clipped by 10 bases and J by 4 bases; unmatched bases: 3. The CDR3, as DNA: TGTGCCATCGGGACTAGCGGGGGATACAATGAGCAGTTCTTC. Translated, it gives CAIGTSGGYNEQFF.

This clone has more than one count but fewer than ten. V is TRBV9 and J is TRBJ2-2; D is uncertain. Between the trimmed V and J ends, which lost 4 bases and 2 bases, there was a span of 18 bases. In germline, CDR1 is SGDLS, CDR2 YYNGEE. CDR3 size: 17 residues. Here the CDR3 DNA reads TGTGCCAGCAGCACCCCAAGGAACTCGATAAACACCGGGGAGCTGTTTTTT. Amino acids: CASSTPRNSINTGELFF.

The chain is built from TRBV18 and TRBJ2-5, with D possibly being TRBD1 (5 bases). V was cut by 2 bases and J by 1 base, with 14 bases left in between. Germline CDR1 and CDR2: KGHSH and LQKENI. This CDR3 has 16 amino acids. The CDR3 region is CASSPAQGQLQETQYF. DNA for the CDR3: TGTGCCAGCTCACCAGCGCAGGGCCAACTCCAAGAGACCCAGTACTTC.

In its sample, this clone ranks as medium-sized (0.01 to 0.1%). This sequence joins TRBV6-8 and TRBJ1-6; no firm D call. Looked up from germline, CDR1 is MNHGY and CDR2 is SAAAGT. The CDR3 loop spans 15 amino acids. V lost 0 bases and J lost 7, with 10 bases in between. In DNA, the CDR3 is TGTGCCAGCAGTTACTCAAGTGGGATAAATTCACCCCTCCACTTT. The encoded protein is CASSYSSGINSPLHF.

This clone was recorded a few times. The chain combines TRBV6-8 with TRBJ1-3; a weak D match, TRBD1 (5 bases). The V and J ends lost 2 bases and 5 bases respectively, with 10 bases between them. This CDR3 comprises 14 residues. From germline, CDR1 is MNHGY and CDR2 SAAAGT. The CDR3 is CASSYDSTRNTIYF. For the CDR3, the DNA is TGTGCCAGCAGTTACGACAGTACGAGAAACACCATATATTTT.

There are many counts of this clone. The chain recombines TRBV11-3 with TRBJ2-2; D tentatively reads TRBD1 or TRBD2 (6 bases each). Germline V CDR1 and CDR2: SGHNT, YENEEA. This CDR3 region has 17 residues. V was cut by 5 bases and J by 0 bases, with 16 bases left in between. This CDR3 reads CASSGFLRGANTGELFF. The CDR3 nucleotides are TGTGCCAGCAGCGGGTTCTTAAGGGGGGCGAACACCGGGGAGCTGTTTTTT.

This clone has ten or more counts. The rearrangement uses TRBV9 and TRBJ1-3; 9 bases are a match to TRBD1. V was pared by 5 bases and J by 3 bases, with 6 bases of the junction left unmatched. Germline CDR1 SGDLS, CDR2 YYNGEE. This CDR3 has 15 amino acids. CDR3 sequence: CASSSRGQGGNTIYF. DNA for the CDR3: TGTGCCAGCAGTTCTCGGGGACAGGGTGGAAACACCATATATTTT.

This rearrangement joins TRBV6-8 to TRBJ1-3; no clear D gene. The V and J ends lost 8 bases and 0 bases respectively, with 14 bases between them. CDR1 and CDR2 from the germline V gene are MNHGY and SAAAGT. The CDR3 extends over 15 amino acids. This chain's CDR3 is CASGPSLSSGNTIYF. The CDR3 region has the DNA TGTGCCAGCGGACCCTCGCTAAGCTCTGGAAACACCATATATTTT.

V is TRBV6-8 and J is TRBJ1-1; D not certain. V shed 6 bases and J shed 0 bases, with 11 bases lying between them. Germline-derived CDR1 and CDR2 are MNHGY and SAAAGT. The CDR3 is 14 residues long. This CDR3 reads CASRLGRLNTEAFF. The CDR3 nucleotides are TGTGCCAGCAGACTCGGGAGGCTGAACACTGAAGCTTTCTTT.

CDR3 in amino acids: CASSDDRGHGYTF. The CDR3 DNA reads as TGTGCCAGCAGTGACGACAGGGGGCATGGCTACACCTTC. V usage is TRBV6-8 and J usage is TRBJ1-2, with 10 bases aligning to TRBD1. CDR1 is MNHGY, CDR2 SAAAGT, per germline. The ends lost 5 bases at V and 6 bases at J; junction bases unmatched: 3. The length of the CDR3 is 13 residues.

V and J are TRBV30 and TRBJ1-1; D is uncertain. V was cut by 2 bases and J by 0 bases, with 22 bases left in between. This CDR3 region has 18 residues. The germline gives CDR1 GTSNPN, CDR2 SVGIG (reference sequence). CDR3 amino acids: CAWSPLGDLLPLNTEAFF. The CDR3, as DNA: TGTGCCTGGAGTCCCCTTGGAGATCTCCTACCCCTGAACACTGAAGCTTTCTTT.

This clone came up a few times. This chain joins TRBV6-8 and TRBJ2-5, with a possible D match to TRBD1 (5 bases). The CDR3 spans 17 residues. V lost 5 bases, J lost 4 bases, and 23 bases lay in between. Germline V gene sequence: CDR1 MNHGY, CDR2 SAAAGT. The CDR3 protein is CASSPYQGQGRGETQYF. DNA for the CDR3: TGTGCCAGCAGTCCCTATCAAGGGCAGGGAAGGGGAGAGACCCAGTACTTC.